These 19 T cell receptor beta chains share one sample of origin, sequenced in a study of blood T cell repertoires in COVID-19. Method: immunoSEQ multiplex PCR; TCRdb's copy keeps in-frame clones and lacks some. The table lists about 360,000 clones, about 89% of them singletons. Specimen: PBMCs or T cells enriched from blood (not recorded which). These receptors originate from a middle-aged man in a cohort exposed to, infected with or recovered from COVID-19 (not recorded which).

The chain carries TRBV6-5 and TRBJ2-7; 10 bases are shared with TRBD1. J lost 5 bases, V lost 6 bases, and 4 bases had no gene match. Looked up from germline, CDR1 is MNHEY and CDR2 is SVGAGI. The CDR3 runs to 13 residues. CDR3 loop: CASSRDRGHEQYF. CDR3 DNA sequence: TGTGCCAGCAGCCGGGACAGGGGCCACGAGCAGTACTTC.

The chain employs TRBV7-6 and TRBJ2-2, with 8 bases matching TRBD2. V shed 2 bases and J 0 bases; nucleotides not matched to a gene: 11. Per the germline V gene, CDR1 is SGHVS and CDR2 is FNYEAQ. The CDR3 consists of 19 residues. This chain's CDR3 is CASSLNAGGGLANTGELFF. DNA of the CDR3: TGTGCCAGCAGCTTAAACGCGGGAGGAGGTCTCGCGAACACCGGGGAGCTGTTTTTT.

The rearrangement joins TRBV10-2 to TRBJ1-6; D gene unclear. This CDR3 spans 15 amino acids. Per germline, CDR1 WSHSY and CDR2 SAAADI. The V end lost 0 bases, the J end lost 11 bases, and 14 bases lay between the germline ends. The CDR3 nucleotides are TGCGCCAGCAGTGAGTCGTACTATCCAGATGCACCCCTCCACTTT. Translated: CASSESYYPDAPLHF.

This clone was picked up many times. The chain carries TRBV7-9 and TRBJ2-4, with D tentatively TRBD1 (8 bases). The V and J ends lost 1 base and 6 bases respectively, with 10 bases between them. The CDR3 runs 14 residues. Germline V gene data show CDR1 as SEHNR and CDR2 as FQNEAQ (reference sequence). This CDR3 reads CASSLDRGGNIQYF. DNA for the CDR3: TGTGCCAGCAGCTTAGACAGGGGGGGAAACATTCAGTACTTC.

V and J are TRBV5-1 and TRBJ2-5, with no clear D. This CDR3 contains 14 residues. CDR1 is SGHRS, CDR2 YFSETQ, per germline. The V and J ends lost 1 base and 0 bases respectively, with 7 bases between them. CDR3 in amino acids: CASSLWSDQETQYF. CDR3 coding DNA: TGCGCCAGCAGCTTGTGGTCAGACCAAGAGACCCAGTACTTC.

The rearrangement joins TRBV7-2 to TRBJ2-6, with D perhaps TRBD1 (5 bases). The V gene lost 5 bases and the J gene lost 0 bases, with 11 bases spanning the gap. The germline gives CDR1 SGHTA, CDR2 FQGNSA. The CDR3 totals 16 residues. CDR3 amino acids: CASSRTPVSGANVLTF. The CDR3 nucleotides are TGTGCCAGCAGCCGGACACCCGTCTCTGGGGCCAACGTCCTGACTTTC.

The rearrangement uses TRBV7-2 and TRBJ2-7; TRBD2 aligns across 11 bases. CDR3 length: 14 residues. J was trimmed by 7 bases and V by 1 base; bases with no gene match: 3. Germline V gives CDR1 SGHTA, CDR2 FQGNSA. The CDR3 spells CASSLVAGGREQYF. The CDR3 region has the DNA TGTGCCAGCAGCTTAGTAGCGGGAGGGAGGGAGCAGTACTTC. The full variable domain, its missing parts supplied by reference TRBV7-2 and TRBJ2-7, is GAGVSQSPSNKVTEKGKDVELRCDPISGHTALYWYRQSLGQGLEFLIYFQGNSAPDKSGLPSDRFSAERTGGSVSTLTIQRTQQEDSAVYLCASSLVAGGREQYFGPGTRLTVT.

The chain links TRBV2 to TRBJ1-6, with D possibly being TRBD1 (6 bases). V lost 3 bases, J lost 9 bases, and 12 bases lay in between. From germline, CDR1 is SNHLY and CDR2 FYNNEI. The CDR3 runs to 14 residues. The CDR3 DNA is TGTGCCAGCAGTGATTTCGGGGGGCGTTCACCCCTCCACTTT. Protein sequence: CASSDFGGRSPLHF.

V gene TRBV28 combines with J gene TRBJ2-1, with 11 nucleotides matching TRBD2. CDR1 and CDR2 (germline): MDHEN, SYDVKM. V lost 3 bases, J lost 2 bases, and 9 bases stayed unmatched. This CDR3 has 18 amino acids. The CDR3 sequence is CASSFMASGRKPYNEQFF. The CDR3 DNA is TGTGCCAGCAGTTTCATGGCTAGCGGGAGGAAGCCCTACAATGAGCAGTTCTTC. The full variable domain, rest sourced from reference TRBV28 and TRBJ2-1, is DVKVTQSSRYLVKRTGEKVFLECVQDMDHENMFWYRQDPGLGLRLIYFSYDVKMKEKGDIPEGYSVSREKKERFSLILESASTNQTSMYLCASSFMASGRKPYNEQFFGPGTRLTVL.

This clone was seen only a few times. The genes are TRBV18 and TRBJ2-3; 10 nucleotides align to TRBD2. Germline-derived CDR1 and CDR2 are KGHSH and LQKENI. The CDR3 extends over 15 amino acids. Trimming removed 2 bases from V and 1 base from J; junction bases left unmatched: 0. The CDR3 sequence is CASSPGTSGTDTQYF. The CDR3 DNA reads as TGTGCCAGCTCACCAGGGACTAGCGGCACAGATACGCAGTATTTT.

The chain links TRBV27 to TRBJ2-7, with D possibly TRBD1 on 6 matching bases. The CDR3 contains 13 residues. Between the trimmed V and J ends, which lost 3 bases and 5 bases, there was a span of 11 bases. Germline CDR1 MNHEY, CDR2 SMNVEV (reference sequence). The CDR3 protein is CASSLLQGNEQYF. DNA for the CDR3: TGTGCCAGCAGTTTGTTACAGGGTAACGAGCAGTACTTC.

V is TRBV27 and J is TRBJ2-1; D might be TRBD2 (6 bases). Trimming shortened V by 2 bases and J by 2 bases, and 16 bases separated the two germline ends. CDR1 and CDR2 from the germline V gene are MNHEY and SMNVEV (reference sequence). The CDR3 has 17 amino acids. The CDR3 loop is CASSLNLAKGTYNEQFF. CDR3 nucleotides: TGTGCCAGCAGTTTAAACCTAGCGAAAGGAACCTACAATGAGCAGTTCTTC.

This clone was counted only a few times. The V and J genes are TRBV10-2 and TRBJ1-1; tentatively, D is TRBD1 (6 bases). V lost 11 bases and J lost 1, with 14 bases in between. Germline V gives CDR1 WSHSY, CDR2 SAAADI. The CDR3 length is 13 residues. In DNA, the CDR3 is TGCGCCTGGCCCAGGGGAAAGAACACTGAAGCTTTCTTT. It translates to CAWPRGKNTEAFF.

This chain joins TRBV20-1 and TRBJ1-2, with a tentative D call TRBD1 (5 bases). CDR3 length: 12 residues. From germline, CDR1 is DFQATT and CDR2 SNEGSKA (reference sequence). V was shortened by 3 bases and J by 5 bases, with 10 bases between the two germline ends. CDR3 sequence (DNA): TGCAGTGCTAGTGTTCGGGGGTATGGCTACACCTTC. Translation gives CSASVRGYGYTF.

The chain uses TRBV5-6 and TRBJ1-2, with D unresolved. CDR3 length: 13 amino acids. V lost 4 bases to trimming and J lost 6 bases, with 13 bases between them. From germline, CDR1 is SGHDT and CDR2 YYEEEE. CDR3 nucleotides: TGTGCCAGCAGCCCGGGGAGGGCGCATGGCTACACCTTC. Protein product: CASSPGRAHGYTF. Using reference TRBV5-6 and TRBJ1-2 for the parts outside the CDR3, the full variable domain is DAGVTQSPTHLIKTRGQQVTLRCSPKSGHDTVSWYQQALGQGPQFIFQYYEEEERQRGNFPDRFSGHQFPNYSSELNVNALLLGDSALYLCASSPGRAHGYTFGSGTRLTVV.

This clone has a single count. The chain carries TRBV19 and TRBJ1-1; 7 positions agree with TRBD1. The CDR3 spans 12 residues. Germline CDR1 and CDR2: LNHDA and SQIVND (reference sequence). J lost 7 bases, V lost 8 bases, and 7 bases had no gene match. The CDR3 loop reads CASLSRTGEAFF. The CDR3 nucleotides are TGTGCCAGTTTGTCCAGGACAGGTGAAGCTTTCTTT. The entire variable domain, with the rest obtained from reference TRBV19 and TRBJ1-1, is as follows: DGGITQSPKYLFRKEGQNVTLSCEQNLNHDAMYWYRQDPGQGLRLIYYSQIVNDFQKGDIAEGYSVSREKKESFPLTVTSAQKNPTAFYLCASLSRTGEAFFGQGTRLTVV.

The chain combines TRBV6-5 with TRBJ1-5; 9 bases fit TRBD1. Germline CDR1 and CDR2: MNHEY and SVGAGI. V dropped 6 bases and J dropped 0; count of bases not matched to a gene: 3. The CDR3 runs 15 residues. CDR3 in DNA: TGTGCCAGCAGCCACAGGGGGCATAGCAATCAGCCCCAGCATTTT. Translating it yields CASSHRGHSNQPQHF.

The J gene is TRBJ2-7, the V gene TRBV7-2, with TRBD1 matching over 9 bases. CDR1 SGHTA and CDR2 FQGNSA come from the germline V gene. The V gene end was trimmed by 5 bases and the J gene end by 7 bases; junction bases not matched to a gene: 9. This CDR3 is 14 amino acids long. Here the CDR3 reads CASSTGGQGREQYF. In DNA, the CDR3 is TGTGCCAGCAGCACAGGGGGACAGGGAAGAGAGCAGTACTTC.

The chain has TRBV5-1 and TRBJ2-1, with a tentative D call TRBD1 (5 bases). The CDR3 is 15 amino acids. The V gene lost 3 bases and the J gene lost 0 bases, with 10 bases spanning the gap. Germline V CDR1 and CDR2: SGHRS, YFSETQ. CDR3 coding DNA: TGCGCCAGCAGCTATGACAGAAGCTCCTACAATGAGCAGTTCTTC. It specifies CASSYDRSSYNEQFF.